Detailed here is one T cell receptor beta chain. The sample comes from a study of glioma-infiltrating T cells after dendritic cell vaccination. About the study: The vaccine used monocyte-derived dendritic cells pulsed overnight with autologous tumor lysate.

All glioblastoma patients lacked an isocitrate dehydrogenase mutation. Before vaccination, two weeks after the third vaccination, and at progression, PBMC were collected. The CDR3 covers 13 residues. Germline V CDR1 and CDR2: MNHNS, SASEGT. J was trimmed by 16 bases and V by 1 base; bases with no gene match: 10. The primer mix had 60 V beta and 13 J beta primers. Generated by immunoSEQ multiplex PCR, the TCRdb table keeps only in-frame clones and is missing some. The table records tens of thousands of clones, about 87% of them present only once. This chain links TRBV6-1 with TRBJ2-1, with 7 bases matching TRBD1. The sample in question was blood, obtained before dendritic cell vaccination. The origin of this receptor is a human donor with glioblastoma. CDR3 residues: CASSEGDRDRHFF. In nucleotides, the CDR3 is TGTGCCAGCAGTGAAGGGGACCGGGACAGACATTTCTTC.